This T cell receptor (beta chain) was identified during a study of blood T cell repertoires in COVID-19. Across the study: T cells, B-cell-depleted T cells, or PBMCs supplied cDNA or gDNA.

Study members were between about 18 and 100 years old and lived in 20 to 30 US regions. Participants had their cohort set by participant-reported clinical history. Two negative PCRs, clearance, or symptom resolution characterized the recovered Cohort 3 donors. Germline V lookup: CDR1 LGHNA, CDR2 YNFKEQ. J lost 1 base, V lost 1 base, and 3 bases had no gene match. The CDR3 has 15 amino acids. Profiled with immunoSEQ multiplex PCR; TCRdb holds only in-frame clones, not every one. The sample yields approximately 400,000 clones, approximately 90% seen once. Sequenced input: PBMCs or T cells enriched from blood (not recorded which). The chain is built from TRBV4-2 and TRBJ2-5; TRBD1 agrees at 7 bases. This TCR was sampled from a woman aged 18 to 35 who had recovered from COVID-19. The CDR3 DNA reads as TGTGCCAGCAGCCAAGTTTACAGGGGCCAAGAGACCCAGTACTTC. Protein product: CASSQVYRGQETQYF.